One sample yielded the 21 T cell receptor beta chains listed below, sequenced in a study of cytomegalovirus exposure and HLA in healthy donors. This PCR relied on a set of 60 Vbeta primers and 13 Jbeta primers. Only in-frame clones appear in the TCRdb table, and some are missing; sequencing was by immunoSEQ multiplex PCR. Seen here are approximately 140,000 clones, 84% observed once, and the top ten hold less than 3%. The source material was PBMCs. Receptors were obtained from a man aged 45-65 years in good health and CMV-seronegative.

The rearrangement joins TRBV10-3 to TRBJ1-4; 7 bases fit TRBD1. CDR1 ENHRY and CDR2 SYGVKD come from the germline V gene. This CDR3 is 15 amino acids long. Unmatched junction bases numbered 13, after V lost 9 bases and J lost 6 bases. The chain's CDR3 is CAIRPGQAKYEKLFF. The CDR3 DNA reads TGTGCCATACGGCCTGGACAGGCCAAATATGAAAAACTGTTTTTT.

The chain links TRBV5-1 to TRBJ2-2, with unresolved D. The CDR3 loop spans 12 amino acids. V shed 0 bases and J shed 7 bases, with 4 bases lying between them. CDR1 is SGHRS and CDR2 is YFSETQ in the germline V gene. The CDR3 coding sequence is TGCGCCAGCAGCTTGGTAGACGGGGAGCTGTTTTTT. This codes for CASSLVDGELFF.

This clone was seen once. The gene calls are TRBV10-3 and TRBJ2-1; 11 bases map to TRBD1. The ends lost 8 bases at V and 5 bases at J; junction bases unmatched: 2. Germline loops: CDR1 ENHRY, CDR2 SYGVKD. The CDR3 runs to 13 residues. The CDR3 DNA is TGTGCCATCGGGACAGGGGGAAACAATGAGCAGTTCTTC. Residues: CAIGTGGNNEQFF.

A single count supports this clone. The rearrangement uses TRBV7-8 and TRBJ1-1; the D is unclear. V lost 4 bases and J 1 base, leaving 13 bases between the germline ends. Germline CDR1 SGHVS, CDR2 FQNEAQ. The CDR3 is 15 residues long. The CDR3 coding sequence is TGTGCCAGCAGCTGGTCGGGGTTCTCGAACACTGAAGCTTTCTTT. This sequence encodes CASSWSGFSNTEAFF.

The V gene is TRBV9, the J gene TRBJ2-1; TRBD2 agrees at 8 bases. Germline V gene sequence: CDR1 SGDLS, CDR2 YYNGEE. This CDR3 has 14 amino acids. The junction had 4 bases not matched to a gene; V was cut back by 4 bases and J by 4 bases. CDR3 in amino acids: CASSIASGYNEQFF. The CDR3 DNA reads as TGTGCCAGCAGCATAGCTAGCGGGTACAATGAGCAGTTCTTC.

V gene TRBV5-1 combines with J gene TRBJ2-7; 10 nucleotides match TRBD1. After removal of 4 bases from V and 2 bases from J, the junction contained 6 bases not matched to a gene. This CDR3 region has 15 residues. Germline loops: CDR1 SGHRS, CDR2 YFSETQ. CDR3 residues: CASSPTGGVPYEQYF. The CDR3 nucleotides are TGCGCCAGCAGCCCGACAGGGGGCGTACCCTACGAGCAGTACTTC.

Here the CDR3 DNA reads TGTGCCAGCAGCGTAGATCAGGCAAACTATGGCTACACCTTC. It translates to CASSVDQANYGYTF. V and J are TRBV9 and TRBJ1-2; no clear D gene. Germline V gives CDR1 SGDLS, CDR2 YYNGEE. The germline V and J ends were trimmed by 0 bases and 2 bases, with 8 bases remaining between them. The length of the CDR3 is 14 residues.

The chain is built from TRBV5-1 and TRBJ2-1; a weak D match, TRBD1 (6 bases). Germline CDR1 and CDR2: SGHRS and YFSETQ. The CDR3 contains 15 residues. Trimming left V 4 bases short and J 8 bases short, with 19 bases between. CDR3: CASSNTGTIGDEQFF. CDR3 bases: TGCGCCAGCAGCAACACGGGGACAATTGGGGATGAGCAGTTCTTC.

The chain combines TRBV5-1 with TRBJ2-7; the match to TRBD1 covers 7 bases. The CDR3 spans 14 residues. CDR1 and CDR2 from the germline V gene are SGHRS and YFSETQ. V lost 4 bases to trimming and J lost 0 bases; unmatched junction nucleotides: 4. CDR3 region: CASSPGQASYEQYF. Written as DNA, the CDR3 is TGCGCCAGCAGCCCCGGACAGGCCTCCTACGAGCAGTACTTC.

The chain is built from TRBV29-1 and TRBJ2-1; maybe TRBD2 (6 bases). Looked up from germline, CDR1 is SQVTM and CDR2 is ANQGSEA. Trimming stripped 3 bases from V and 7 bases from J, with 13 bases between. CDR3 length: 13 amino acids. The DNA of the CDR3 is TGCAGCGTTGACCCCGGAGGGTCGAATGAGCAGTTCTTC. Amino acids: CSVDPGGSNEQFF.

This clone was seen only once. The V gene is TRBV6-6, the J gene TRBJ1-1; possibly TRBD1 for D (6 bases). The V end was cut by 4 bases, the J end by 4 bases, with 13 bases between. Germline CDR1 reads MNHNY; CDR2 reads SVGAGI (reference sequence). This CDR3 comprises 14 residues. CDR3 DNA: TGTGCCAGCAGTTCGGGACAACCGCGCACTGAAGCTTTCTTT. The encoded protein is CASSSGQPRTEAFF.

This clone was detected only a few times. The genes are TRBV4-1 and TRBJ2-7, with a tentative D call TRBD2 (6 bases). The germline CDR1 and CDR2 sequences are MGHRA and YSYEKL. V was shortened by 2 bases and J by 1 base, with 12 bases between the two germline ends. CDR3 length: 15 residues. For the CDR3, the DNA is TGCGCCAGCAGCCAACTAGCGCGTACTTCCTACGAGCAGTACTTC. It codes for CASSQLARTSYEQYF.

The chain couples TRBV10-2 to TRBJ2-7, with 11 positions matching TRBD1. CDR1 WSHSY and CDR2 SAAADI come from the germline V gene. The junction had 3 bases not matched to a gene; V was cut back by 3 bases and J by 2 bases. The length of the CDR3 is 15 residues. For the CDR3, the DNA is TGCGCCAGCAGTGACGCGGGACAGGGGGCCTACGAGCAGTACTTC. This gives the protein CASSDAGQGAYEQYF.

The genes are TRBV6-1 and TRBJ2-3; tentatively, D is TRBD2 (6 bases). This CDR3 region has 14 residues. Germline lookup yields CDR1 MNHNS and CDR2 SASEGT. Between the trimmed V and J ends, which lost 7 bases and 0 bases, there was a span of 11 bases. CDR3 protein: CASTWGVSTDTQYF. The CDR3 bases are TGTGCCAGCACCTGGGGGGTGAGCACAGATACGCAGTATTTT.

The chain has TRBV19 and TRBJ2-2; 7 bases agree with TRBD1. Trimming took 6 bases from V and 3 from J; bases not matched to a gene: 10. This CDR3 spans 16 amino acids. The germline gives CDR1 LNHDA, CDR2 SQIVND (reference sequence). CDR3 amino acids: CASSRTGAPYTGELFF. CDR3 in DNA: TGTGCCAGTAGCCGTACAGGGGCCCCTTACACCGGGGAGCTGTTTTTT.

The chain combines TRBV13 with TRBJ2-1, with 14 positions matching TRBD2. Germline CDR1 PRHDT, CDR2 FYEKMQ (reference sequence). There are 18 residues in the CDR3. Trimming took 5 bases from V and 4 from J; bases not matched to a gene: 10. The CDR3 nucleotides are TGTGCCAGCAGCCTGGGACTAGCGGGGGCCGCCGGTTACAATGAGCAGTTCTTC. Its translation: CASSLGLAGAAGYNEQFF.

J is TRBJ1-5 and V is TRBV5-5; D not resolved. Germline assignment: CDR1 SGHKS and CDR2 YYEKEE (reference sequence). The CDR3 contains 14 residues. Trimming shortened V by 4 bases and J by 0 bases, and 8 bases separated the two germline ends. In nucleotides, the CDR3 is TGTGCCAGCAGCCTATACCCTAGCAATCAGCCCCAGCATTTT. Amino acid sequence: CASSLYPSNQPQHF. Full variable domain (remainder filled in from reference TRBV5-5 and TRBJ1-5): DAGVTQSPTHLIKTRGQQVTLRCSPISGHKSVSWYQQVLGQGPQFIFQYYEKEERGRGNFPDRFSARQFPNYSSELNVNALLLGDSALYLCASSLYPSNQPQHFGDGTRLSIL.

The chain links TRBV7-8 to TRBJ2-3, with 8 bases fitting TRBD1. The CDR3 totals 14 residues. J gave up 4 bases and V 5 bases, and 5 bases lay outside the gene matches. Looked up from germline, CDR1 is SGHVS and CDR2 is FQNEAQ. The chain's CDR3 is CASSLGQGPDTQYF. CDR3 nucleotides: TGTGCCAGCAGCCTTGGACAGGGCCCAGATACGCAGTATTTT.

Concerning this clone: One end of the junction varies from germline; a read error may be responsible. V gene TRBV7-2 combines with J gene TRBJ2-1; D possibly corresponds to TRBD2 (6 bases). CDR3 length: 15 amino acids. Germline-derived CDR1 and CDR2 are SGHTA and FQGNSA. The CDR3 DNA reads as TGTGCCAGCAGCTTAGCGCGGTCGGACTACTATGAGCAGTTCTTC. Translation gives CASSLARSDYYEQFF.

The rearrangement joins TRBV5-1 to TRBJ2-7; 11 bases line up with TRBD1. V shed 0 bases and J 7 bases; nucleotides not matched to a gene: 6. CDR1 SGHRS and CDR2 YFSETQ come from the germline V gene. The CDR3 loop spans 15 amino acids. The CDR3 DNA is TGCGCCAGCAGCTTGGGGACAGGGGGCGCGGGGGAGCAGTACTTC. This translates into CASSLGTGGAGEQYF.

The count of this clone is one. The gene calls are TRBV6-1 and TRBJ1-5; D might be TRBD1 (6 bases). The germline CDR1 and CDR2 sequences are MNHNS and SASEGT. This CDR3 region has 12 residues. The V end was cut by 7 bases, the J end by 5 bases, with 9 bases between. The CDR3 region is CASKQGDQPQHF. DNA of the CDR3: TGTGCCAGCAAACAGGGCGATCAGCCCCAGCATTTT.